Described below is a single T cell receptor beta chain sequence and its context. The data stem from a study of T-cell reconstitution after alpha-beta-depleted transplantation in children. The V gene lost 3 bases and the J gene lost 2 bases, with 6 bases spanning the gap. Germline V gene sequence: CDR1 SQVTM, CDR2 ANQGSEA. The CDR3 consists of 12 residues. The library targeted TCRbeta and was prepared with unique molecular identifiers. Each CDR3 protein gets one entry after TCRdb re-called the PCR reads with MiXCR. The data contain about 500,000 distinct CDR3 sequences, approximately 29% of them singletons.

The chain carries TRBV29-1 and TRBJ2-3; a possible D gene is TRBD2 (5 bases). The sample in question was PBMCs from the stem cell graft donor, obtained from the stem cell graft. The TCR originated in a human donor who donated a stem cell graft to a child with aplastic anemia. The CDR3 coding sequence is TGCAGCGTTGACGGGGTCACAGATACGCAGTATTTT. It specifies CSVDGVTDTQYF.